The rows below give T cell receptor beta chains drawn from one sample of a study of blood T cell repertoires in COVID-19. Libraries were prepared by immunoSEQ multiplex PCR; TCRdb keeps only in-frame clonotypes and omits some of them. This table has 180,000 or so clones, around 87% appearing once. The sequenced sample consisted of peripheral blood. All receptors come from a man in his forties with active or convalescent COVID-19. Both conserved end residues are part of each CDR3. Fields, in order: clone size, V gene, J gene, D gene, CDR3 protein, CDR3 DNA. A D gene is named only where the DNA matches it firmly. Only part of the rows carry a size: once, few, many, or a class if the clone is expanded.

clone size: .
V gene: TRBV9
J gene: TRBJ2-2
D gene: .
CDR3 protein: CASSVRDINTGELFF
CDR3 DNA: TGTGCCAGCAGCGTCCGGGACATAAACACCGGGGAGCTGTTTTTT

clone size: once
V gene: TRBV6-5
J gene: TRBJ2-7
D gene: TRBD1
CDR3 protein: CASGAQGVLGGQYF
CDR3 DNA: TGTGCCAGCGGAGCCCAGGGGGTTCTTGGTGGCCAGTACTTC

clone size: .
V gene: TRBV9
J gene: TRBJ2-5
D gene: TRBD2
CDR3 protein: CASSVGSGGYQETQYF
CDR3 DNA: TGTGCCAGCAGCGTAGGCAGCGGGGGGTACCAAGAGACCCAGTACTTC

clone size: .
V gene: TRBV5-1
J gene: TRBJ2-7
D gene: .
CDR3 protein: CASSSDLGSVSYEQYF
CDR3 DNA: TGCGCCAGCAGCTCCGACTTAGGATCCGTCTCCTACGAGCAGTACTTC

clone size: .
V gene: TRBV30
J gene: TRBJ2-5
D gene: TRBD2
CDR3 protein: CAWGLEETQYF
CDR3 DNA: TGTGCCTGGGGACTAGAAGAGACCCAGTACTTC

clone size: .
V gene: TRBV5-1
J gene: TRBJ2-1
D gene: TRBD2
CDR3 protein: CASSLAGGGGPSSYNEQFF
CDR3 DNA: TGCGCCAGCAGCTTGGCCGGTGGCGGGGGACCAAGCTCCTACAATGAGCAGTTCTTC

clone size: .
V gene: TRBV6-2/TRBV6-3
J gene: TRBJ2-3
D gene: TRBD1
CDR3 protein: CASSLYMAGGVGTDTQYF
CDR3 DNA: TGTGCCAGCAGTTTATATATGGCAGGGGGAGTTGGGACAGATACGCAGTATTTT

clone size: .
V gene: TRBV7-9
J gene: TRBJ2-5
D gene: TRBD1
CDR3 protein: CASSLVTGGAETQYF
CDR3 DNA: TGTGCCAGCAGCTTAGTGACAGGGGGAGCAGAGACCCAGTACTTC

clone size: .
V gene: TRBV6-5
J gene: TRBJ2-3
D gene: .
CDR3 protein: CASSRAPTSSDTQYF
CDR3 DNA: TGTGCCAGCAGCCGGGCCCCGACTAGTTCAGATACGCAGTATTTT

clone size: .
V gene: TRBV6-5
J gene: TRBJ2-7
D gene: .
CDR3 protein: CASSLDWGYEQYF
CDR3 DNA: TGTGCCAGCAGCCTGGACTGGGGCTACGAGCAGTACTTC

clone size: few
V gene: TRBV5-1
J gene: TRBJ2-3
D gene: TRBD2
CDR3 protein: CASGKWTSGTDTQYF
CDR3 DNA: TGCGCCAGCGGAAAATGGACTAGCGGCACAGATACGCAGTATTTT

clone size: .
V gene: TRBV7-9
J gene: TRBJ2-1
D gene: TRBD2
CDR3 protein: CASSSGPSGGRNEQFF
CDR3 DNA: TGTGCCAGCAGCTCTGGGCCCAGCGGGGGGCGGAATGAGCAGTTCTTC

clone size: once
V gene: TRBV19
J gene: TRBJ1-6
D gene: TRBD1
CDR3 protein: CASSQGRNSPLHF
CDR3 DNA: TGTGCCAGTTCACAGGGGCGGAATTCACCCCTCCACTTT

clone size: .
V gene: TRBV7-2
J gene: TRBJ1-4
D gene: TRBD1
CDR3 protein: CASTRGVYEKLFF
CDR3 DNA: TGTGCCAGCACCAGGGGGGTCTATGAAAAACTGTTTTTT

clone size: few
V gene: TRBV9
J gene: TRBJ1-2
D gene: .
CDR3 protein: CASSPRDTSYGYTF
CDR3 DNA: TGTGCCAGCAGCCCCCGGGACACAAGCTATGGCTACACCTTC

clone size: .
V gene: TRBV2
J gene: TRBJ1-2
D gene: TRBD1
CDR3 protein: CASRETLIGDRGHGYTF
CDR3 DNA: TGTGCCAGCAGAGAGACCCTGATCGGGGACAGGGGCCATGGCTACACCTTC

clone size: .
V gene: TRBV28
J gene: TRBJ1-1
D gene: TRBD1
CDR3 protein: CASRWTGGRTEAFF
CDR3 DNA: TGTGCCAGCAGATGGACAGGGGGCCGGACTGAAGCTTTCTTT

clone size: .
V gene: TRBV9
J gene: TRBJ1-1
D gene: .
CDR3 protein: CASSEGIGTEAFF
CDR3 DNA: TGTGCCAGTTCGGAGGGGATCGGCACTGAAGCTTTCTTT

clone size: .
V gene: TRBV19
J gene: TRBJ1-4
D gene: .
CDR3 protein: CASSGQGKANEKLFF
CDR3 DNA: TGTGCCAGTAGTGGCCAGGGGAAGGCTAATGAAAAACTGTTTTTT

clone size: .
V gene: TRBV15
J gene: TRBJ1-2
D gene: .
CDR3 protein: CATSRGEINYGYTF
CDR3 DNA: TGTGCCACCAGCAGAGGGGAGATAAACTATGGCTACACCTTC

clone size: .
V gene: TRBV28
J gene: TRBJ1-6
D gene: TRBD1
CDR3 protein: CASSLWKQGAGGSPLHF
CDR3 DNA: TGTGCCAGCAGTTTATGGAAACAGGGGGCGGGTGGGTCACCCCTCCACTTT

clone size: .
V gene: TRBV29-1
J gene: TRBJ1-1
D gene: .
CDR3 protein: CSFLAGRGFTEAFF
CDR3 DNA: TGCAGCTTTTTAGCGGGCAGGGGTTTTACTGAAGCTTTCTTT

clone size: .
V gene: TRBV3-1/TRBV3-2
J gene: TRBJ2-2
D gene: TRBD2
CDR3 protein: CASSQGGTSGGLNTGELFF
CDR3 DNA: TGTGCCAGCAGCCAAGGAGGGACTAGCGGGGGGCTAAACACCGGGGAGCTGTTTTTT

clone size: .
V gene: TRBV4-3
J gene: TRBJ2-5
D gene: .
CDR3 protein: CASSQDGRIGYGETQYF
CDR3 DNA: TGCGCCAGCAGCCAAGATGGTCGAATCGGGTATGGGGAGACCCAGTACTTC

clone size: .
V gene: TRBV14
J gene: TRBJ2-5
D gene: .
CDR3 protein: CASSQGDFTLATQYF
CDR3 DNA: TGTGCCAGCAGCCAAGGGGACTTCACTCTGGCGACCCAGTACTTC

clone size: .
V gene: TRBV24-1
J gene: TRBJ1-2
D gene: .
CDR3 protein: CATSDLRGYTF
CDR3 DNA: TGTGCCACCAGTGATTTGCGTGGCTACACCTTC

clone size: .
V gene: TRBV14
J gene: TRBJ1-3
D gene: .
CDR3 protein: CASSQLSRSSGNTIYF
CDR3 DNA: TGTGCCAGCAGCCAACTGAGTAGGAGCTCTGGAAACACCATATATTTT

clone size: .
V gene: TRBV6-5
J gene: TRBJ1-4
D gene: .
CDR3 protein: CASRATGGTNEKLFF
CDR3 DNA: TGTGCCAGCAGAGCGACCGGGGGGACTAATGAAAAACTGTTTTTT

clone size: .
V gene: TRBV6-5
J gene: TRBJ2-7
D gene: .
CDR3 protein: CASRAQVPTYEQYF
CDR3 DNA: TGTGCCAGCAGGGCCCAGGTCCCTACCTACGAGCAGTACTTC

clone size: .
V gene: TRBV19
J gene: TRBJ1-6
D gene: TRBD1
CDR3 protein: CASSISRRQGLGSPLHF
CDR3 DNA: TGTGCCAGTAGTATTTCCAGGAGACAGGGATTGGGTTCACCCCTCCACTTT

clone size: .
V gene: TRBV6-4
J gene: TRBJ1-3
D gene: TRBD1
CDR3 protein: CASSDSSRVGTGNGNTIYF
CDR3 DNA: TGTGCCAGCAGTGACTCGAGTCGGGTTGGGACAGGGAATGGAAACACCATATATTTT

clone size: .
V gene: TRBV6-5
J gene: TRBJ2-5
D gene: TRBD2
CDR3 protein: CASSYSTSGETQYF
CDR3 DNA: TGTGCCAGCAGTTACTCGACTAGCGGGGAGACCCAGTACTTC

clone size: .
V gene: TRBV4-2
J gene: TRBJ1-6
D gene: TRBD1
CDR3 protein: CASSQDRGTGGYMNSPLHF
CDR3 DNA: TGTGCCAGCAGCCAAGATCGGGGGACAGGGGGCTATATGAATTCACCCCTCCACTTT

clone size: .
V gene: TRBV5-1
J gene: TRBJ2-2
D gene: TRBD1
CDR3 protein: CASSWDSLNTGELFF
CDR3 DNA: TGCGCCAGCAGCTGGGACAGTTTGAACACCGGGGAGCTGTTTTTT

clone size: .
V gene: TRBV4-2
J gene: TRBJ1-5
D gene: .
CDR3 protein: CASSQDGGGNQPQHF
CDR3 DNA: TGTGCCAGCAGCCAAGACGGGGGAGGCAATCAGCCCCAGCATTTT

clone size: .
V gene: TRBV5-4
J gene: TRBJ2-3
D gene: .
CDR3 protein: CASSLALAGDTQYF
CDR3 DNA: TGTGCCAGCAGCTTGGCTCTAGCAGGAGATACGCAGTATTTT

clone size: .
V gene: TRBV5-1
J gene: TRBJ1-2
D gene: TRBD1
CDR3 protein: CASSPETGNYGYTF
CDR3 DNA: TGCGCCAGCAGCCCGGAGACAGGGAACTATGGCTACACCTTC

clone size: .
V gene: TRBV12-5
J gene: TRBJ1-1
D gene: .
CDR3 protein: CASGSRATGFAFF
CDR3 DNA: TGTGCTAGTGGTTCACGCGCAACAGGGTTTGCTTTCTTT

clone size: .
V gene: TRBV11-2
J gene: TRBJ2-5
D gene: .
CDR3 protein: CASGQNQETQYF
CDR3 DNA: TGTGCCAGCGGCCAGAACCAAGAGACCCAGTACTTC

clone size: .
V gene: TRBV9
J gene: TRBJ2-5
D gene: TRBD2
CDR3 protein: CASSVASGGYQETQYF
CDR3 DNA: TGTGCCAGCAGCGTCGCTAGCGGGGGGTACCAAGAGACCCAGTACTTC

clone size: .
V gene: TRBV2
J gene: TRBJ2-1
D gene: TRBD2
CDR3 protein: CASSPLGGGANEQFF
CDR3 DNA: TGTGCCAGCAGTCCGTTAGGCGGGGGGGCCAATGAGCAGTTCTTC

clone size: .
V gene: TRBV30
J gene: TRBJ1-2
D gene: TRBD1
CDR3 protein: CAWSALTGGALGYTF
CDR3 DNA: TGTGCCTGGAGTGCTCTGACAGGGGGGGCGCTTGGCTACACCTTC

clone size: once
V gene: TRBV12-3/TRBV12-4
J gene: TRBJ1-4
D gene: .
CDR3 protein: CASSSQGYEKLFF
CDR3 DNA: TGTGCCAGCAGTTCTCAGGGCTATGAAAAACTGTTTTTT

clone size: .
V gene: TRBV5-1
J gene: TRBJ2-2
D gene: TRBD1
CDR3 protein: CASSPGTGVVVAGELFF
CDR3 DNA: TGCGCCAGCAGCCCGGGTACAGGGGTGGTCGTGGCCGGGGAGCTGTTTTTT

clone size: .
V gene: TRBV2
J gene: TRBJ2-5
D gene: TRBD1
CDR3 protein: CASSRDRAQETQYF
CDR3 DNA: TGTGCCAGCAGTAGAGACAGGGCCCAAGAGACCCAGTACTTC

clone size: .
V gene: TRBV9
J gene: TRBJ1-1
D gene: TRBD1
CDR3 protein: CASSTDRGPSEAFF
CDR3 DNA: TGTGCCAGCAGCACGGACAGGGGGCCATCTGAAGCTTTCTTT

clone size: .
V gene: TRBV30
J gene: TRBJ1-2
D gene: TRBD1
CDR3 protein: CAWRTGNGYTF
CDR3 DNA: TGTGCCTGGAGGACAGGGAATGGCTACACCTTC